This T cell receptor beta chain was sequenced in a study of T-cell reconstitution after alpha-beta-depleted transplantation in children (dated by TCRdb to about 2016). About the full investigation: The study quantitatively tracked T-cell immune reconstitution after TCRalphabeta/CD19-depleted allogeneic hematopoietic cell transplantation in children using TCR repertoire profiling.

This clonotype has only a few counts. This receptor's antigen is unknown. Base qualities are not recorded, but no much larger clone differs from it by a single base. Its CDR3 holds 13 amino acids, cysteine through phenylalanine. The kept DNA is CDR3 alone, 39 bases in frame from the first base. V is shortened by 4 bases, J by 2 bases, and the region joining them spans 6 bases. CDR1 and CDR2, looked up from the germline V gene, are SGHRS and YFSETQ. The library was made by PCR. TCRdb records Illumina HiSeq 2500 as the sequencer. TCR libraries were prepared with molecular barcoding, using unique molecular identifiers to normalize TCRbeta repertoire quantification. TCRdb reprocessed the public reads (quality trimming at Q25 with fastp, clone calling with MiXCR) and kept in-frame beta chains. Each record represents a unique CDR3 protein, reported with the most common genes and DNA among its rows. For this sample the table gives over 550,000 distinct CDR3 sequences, of which 10% were detected only once. Roughly 3.9% of the sample comes from the top ten.

The rearranged chain carries TRBV5-1 and TRBJ1-4; the D gene is unclear. This clonotype was sampled from a human donor who donated a stem cell graft to a child with acute myeloid leukemia. The sequencing used PBMCs from the stem cell graft donor, collected from the stem cell graft. CDR3 loop: CASSEKTNEKLFF. In nucleotide form, the sequence is TGCGCCAGCAGCGAGAAGACTAATGAAAAACTGTTTTTT.